This TCR beta chain was observed in a study of T cell changes during pregnancy in multiple sclerosis. CDR3 length: 16 amino acids. Germline V gene sequence: CDR1 SNHLY, CDR2 FYNNEI. Trimming at V came to 6 bases and at J to 7 bases, leaving 11 bases not matched to a gene. Method: immunoSEQ multiplex PCR; TCRdb's copy keeps in-frame clones and lacks some. The sample gives 85,000 to 100,000 clones, 80% to 95% of which show up once; roughly 1.4% is in the top ten. This TCR was sampled from a female donor with multiple sclerosis, enrolled in a pregnancy study. The source material was peripheral blood, sampled in the first trimester of pregnancy. This chain connects TRBV2 to TRBJ2-2, with TRBD2 matching over 10 bases. CDR3 nucleotides: TGTGCCAGCAGAAGAGGGGGACTAGCGTATGGCGGGGAGCTGTTTTTT. Translated: CASRRGGLAYGGELFF. Combining the CDR3 with reference TRBV2 and TRBJ2-2 gives the whole variable domain EPEVTQTPSHQVTQMGQEVILRCVPISNHLYFYWYRQILGQKVEFLVSFYNNEISEKSEIFDDQFSVERPDGSNFTLKIRSTKLEDSAMYFCASRRGGLAYGGELFFGEGSRLTVL.